Presented here are 30 T cell receptor beta chains from one specimen sequenced in a study of blood T cell repertoires in COVID-19. The protocol was immunoSEQ multiplex PCR, while the TCRdb copy is restricted to in-frame clones and leaves out a portion. The profile shows around 86,000 clones, approximately 85% of them singletons. Material: peripheral blood. The source is a human donor in a cohort sampled during active COVID-19.

V and J are TRBV27 and TRBJ2-7; maybe TRBD2 (6 bases). Trimming took 1 base from V and 2 from J, leaving 18 bases between them. CDR1 and CDR2 (germline): MNHEY, SMNVEV (reference sequence). There are 17 residues in the CDR3. The CDR3 loop is CASSLLGGSGSAYEQYF. CDR3 bases: TGTGCCAGCAGTTTATTGGGAGGATCGGGGTCAGCCTACGAGCAGTACTTC.

The gene calls are TRBV4-1 and TRBJ1-5; 9 nucleotides align to TRBD1. Germline CDR1 MGHRA, CDR2 YSYEKL. The CDR3 sequence is 16 residues long. J lost 8 bases, V lost 1 base, and 9 bases had no gene match. CDR3 sequence (DNA): TGCGCCAGCAGCCAAGGAGGCGGACAGGGGATTAAGCCCCAGCATTTT. Protein sequence: CASSQGGGQGIKPQHF.

V gene TRBV11-2 combines with J gene TRBJ2-2, with TRBD2 as a possible D gene (5 bases). V gave up 5 bases and J gave up 0 bases, with 16 bases separating them. The CDR3 extends over 17 amino acids. From germline, CDR1 is SGHAT and CDR2 FQNNGV. The CDR3 sequence: CASSPGGWESNTGELFF. The CDR3 region has the DNA TGTGCCAGCAGCCCCGGTGGGTGGGAGTCGAACACCGGGGAGCTGTTTTTT.

This clone was picked up a small number of times. This chain links TRBV10-3 with TRBJ2-2; 10 nucleotides align to TRBD2. V lost 6 bases to trimming and J lost 6 bases; unmatched junction nucleotides: 7. In germline, CDR1 is ENHRY, CDR2 SYGVKD. This CDR3 spans 15 amino acids. CDR3 loop: CAIRKLAGSSGELFF. CDR3 nucleotide sequence: TGTGCCATCAGGAAACTAGCGGGAAGTTCCGGGGAGCTGTTTTTT.

The count of this clone is one. The gene calls are TRBV30 and TRBJ1-2, with TRBD1 matching over 12 bases. V was clipped by 8 bases and J by 7 bases; unmatched bases: 8. The CDR3 is made up of 13 amino acids. Germline V gives CDR1 GTSNPN, CDR2 SVGIG (reference sequence). CDR3 nucleotides: TGTGCCGGGACAGGGGGCTCGATTTTTGGCTACACCTTC. It encodes CAGTGGSIFGYTF.

The chain couples TRBV3-1 (or the pseudogene TRBV3-2) to TRBJ2-3; possibly TRBD2 for D (6 bases). The CDR3 is 12 amino acids. Germline CDR1 and CDR2: LGHDT and YNNKEL (reference sequence). V was shortened by 0 bases and J by 8 bases, with 6 bases between the two germline ends. The CDR3 DNA reads as TGTGCCAGCAGCCAAGAGGAGGGTACGCAGTATTTT. Residues: CASSQEEGTQYF.

J is TRBJ1-2 and V is TRBV27; 10 bases agree with TRBD1. Trimming cost V 6 bases and J 3 bases; bases outside gene matches: 13. Germline V gene data show CDR1 as MNHEY and CDR2 as SMNVEV (reference sequence). The CDR3 runs 17 residues. The DNA for the CDR3 is TGTGCCAGCAGGGGTCAGGACAGGGGGTTTTGGGACTATGGCTACACCTTC. The encoded protein is CASRGQDRGFWDYGYTF.

The chain uses TRBV29-1 and TRBJ2-1, with D tentatively TRBD1 (6 bases). There are 15 residues in the CDR3. V lost 3 bases to trimming and J lost 0 bases, with 12 bases between them. Germline CDR1 reads SQVTM; CDR2 reads ANQGSEA. CDR3: CSVEETGNSYNEQFF. As DNA, the CDR3 is TGCAGCGTTGAGGAGACAGGTAACTCCTACAATGAGCAGTTCTTC.

This clone was recorded once. The chain carries TRBV19 and TRBJ1-4, with D uncertain. This CDR3 region has 13 residues. Germline CDR1 and CDR2: LNHDA and SQIVND (reference sequence). V lost 6 bases and J lost 8, with 13 bases in between. The CDR3 protein is CASRRAAREKLFF. As DNA, the CDR3 is TGTGCCAGTAGGAGGGCGGCAAGGGAAAAACTGTTTTTT.

The table lists this clone with a count of one. J is TRBJ2-3 and V is TRBV7-2; 7 bases map to TRBD1. Germline CDR1 is SGHTA and CDR2 is FQGNSA. This CDR3 contains 14 residues. J gave up 4 bases and V 4 bases, and 5 bases lay outside the gene matches. CDR3 residues: CASSWTGGADTQYF. CDR3 sequence (DNA): TGTGCCAGCAGCTGGACAGGTGGGGCAGATACGCAGTATTTT. Drawing the rest from reference TRBV7-2 and TRBJ2-3, the complete variable domain is GAGVSQSPSNKVTEKGKDVELRCDPISGHTALYWYRQSLGQGLEFLIYFQGNSAPDKSGLPSDRFSAERTGGSVSTLTIQRTQQEDSAVYLCASSWTGGADTQYFGPGTRLTVL.

The genes are TRBV7-3 and TRBJ2-3; tentative D call: TRBD1 (6 bases). V gave up 5 bases and J gave up 3 bases, with 12 bases separating them. Germline CDR1 reads SGHTA; CDR2 reads FQGTGA. There are 14 residues in the CDR3. The CDR3 reads CASSPGVRTDTQYF. Here the CDR3 DNA reads TGTGCCAGCAGCCCAGGGGTTAGGACAGATACGCAGTATTTT.

The chain links TRBV2 to TRBJ1-2; no clear D. Germline CDR1 is SNHLY and CDR2 is FYNNEI. With 6 bases removed from V and 4 bases from J, the gap between germline ends came to 15 bases. This CDR3 has 14 amino acids. DNA for the CDR3: TGTGCCAGCAGAAGCGGGGTGCCCCGCTATGGCTACACCTTC. It specifies CASRSGVPRYGYTF.

The CDR3 region has the DNA TGTGCCACCAGTGAGACGACCAGGGGTACGGAAGAGACCCAGTACTTC. Encoded protein: CATSETTRGTEETQYF. The V and J genes are TRBV24-1 and TRBJ2-5; D may be TRBD1 (6 bases). V dropped 4 bases and J dropped 3 bases, with 17 bases sitting between them. CDR1 and CDR2 (germline): KGHDR, SFDVKD. This CDR3 spans 16 amino acids.

This chain uses TRBV29-1 with TRBJ1-2; D perhaps matches TRBD1 (6 bases). The CDR3 length is 13 residues. The V end lost 3 bases, the J end lost 4 bases, and 12 bases lay between the germline ends. CDR1 is SQVTM, CDR2 ANQGSEA, per germline. The CDR3 sequence: CSVERGGSYGYTF. CDR3 nucleotide sequence: TGCAGCGTTGAGAGGGGGGGATCCTATGGCTACACCTTC.

The chain is built from TRBV19 and TRBJ2-3, with 11 bases that match TRBD1. From germline, CDR1 is LNHDA and CDR2 SQIVND (reference sequence). This CDR3 comprises 14 residues. V lost 7 bases to trimming and J lost 2 bases; unmatched junction nucleotides: 2. In DNA form, the CDR3 reads TGTGCCAGTAAGGACAGGGGGCTCACAGATACGCAGTATTTT. As protein: CASKDRGLTDTQYF.

This chain links TRBV5-1 with TRBJ2-3, with TRBD1 matching 8 bases. The length of the CDR3 is 15 residues. V was pared by 3 bases and J by 2 bases, with 5 bases of the junction left unmatched. Germline assignment: CDR1 SGHRS and CDR2 YFSETQ. CDR3 in amino acids: CASSWTGLNTDTQYF. The CDR3, as DNA: TGCGCCAGCAGCTGGACAGGGCTGAACACAGATACGCAGTATTTT.

Points on this clone: Other DNA variants within this sample encode the same CDR3. The chain combines TRBV6-6 with TRBJ1-1; D not resolved. Trimming removed 2 bases at V and 1 base at J, with 8 bases between. Looked up from germline, CDR1 is MNHNY and CDR2 is SVGAGI (reference sequence). This CDR3 has 14 amino acids. The CDR3 DNA sequence: TGTGCCAGCAGTTACGCAGGAGGGAACACTGAAGCTTTCTTT. Protein product: CASSYAGGNTEAFF.

This chain connects TRBV4-2 to TRBJ1-6; TRBD1 is a possible D gene (5 bases). The CDR3 extends over 14 amino acids. The V gene lost 2 bases and the J gene lost 8 bases, with 10 bases spanning the gap. CDR1 and CDR2 from the germline V gene are LGHNA and YNFKEQ. CDR3 region: CASSQRQFDSPLHF. CDR3 nucleotides: TGTGCCAGCAGCCAAAGACAGTTCGATTCACCCCTCCACTTT.

This clone was recorded only once. This chain connects TRBV30 to TRBJ2-7; tentatively, D is TRBD1 (6 bases). Germline V gene data show CDR1 as GTSNPN and CDR2 as SVGIG (reference sequence). CDR3 length: 11 amino acids. Trimming pared 6 bases from V and 3 bases from J, leaving 9 bases between. CDR3 amino acids: CACWTDYEQYF. For the CDR3, the DNA is TGTGCCTGCTGGACAGACTACGAGCAGTACTTC.

This chain joins TRBV5-1 and TRBJ1-1; D is undetermined. The germline CDR1 and CDR2 sequences are SGHRS and YFSETQ. Trimming shortened V by 0 bases and J by 0 bases, and 6 bases separated the two germline ends. The CDR3 has 14 amino acids. The CDR3 here is CASSLDRLNTEAFF. DNA for the CDR3: TGCGCCAGCAGCTTGGACAGACTGAACACTGAAGCTTTCTTT.

The chain combines TRBV27 with TRBJ2-1; 9 nucleotides align to TRBD2. The CDR3 runs 15 residues. The germline gives CDR1 MNHEY, CDR2 SMNVEV (reference sequence). Trimming took 4 bases from V and 3 from J; bases not matched to a gene: 4. The CDR3 sequence is CASSSRTSDYNEQFF. The CDR3 DNA sequence: TGTGCCAGCAGTTCGAGGACTAGCGACTACAATGAGCAGTTCTTC.

The table lists this clone with a count of one. This sequence joins TRBV10-3 and TRBJ2-7; 9 positions agree with TRBD1. The CDR3 extends over 13 amino acids. Trimming took 8 bases from V and 6 from J; bases not matched to a gene: 8. Looked up from germline, CDR1 is ENHRY and CDR2 is SYGVKD. As DNA, the CDR3 is TGTGCCATCGGGCCGGGACAGGGAACCGAGCAGTACTTC. It codes for CAIGPGQGTEQYF.

This clone occurred once. The V and J genes are TRBV5-6 and TRBJ2-1; TRBD2 matches 11 bases. Trimming at V came to 4 bases and at J to 6 bases, leaving 9 bases not matched to a gene. CDR3 length: 16 residues. The germline V gene has CDR1 SGHDT and CDR2 YYEEEE. The CDR3 protein is CASSLVPGLAGNEQFF. The DNA for the CDR3 is TGTGCCAGCAGCCTGGTCCCAGGACTAGCGGGCAATGAGCAGTTCTTC.

This rearrangement joins TRBV5-1 to TRBJ2-7; TRBD1 is a possible D gene (5 bases). Between the trimmed V and J ends, which lost 7 bases and 2 bases, there was a span of 16 bases. The CDR3 has 14 residues. Germline CDR1 reads SGHRS; CDR2 reads YFSETQ. The CDR3 spells CASLNSGKAYEQYF. The CDR3 DNA reads TGCGCCAGCCTCAACTCAGGGAAAGCCTACGAGCAGTACTTC.

This chain links TRBV7-9 with TRBJ2-7; no clear D. The CDR3 totals 12 residues. V was trimmed by 6 bases and J by 7 bases, leaving 13 bases between them. Germline V gives CDR1 SEHNR, CDR2 FQNEAQ (reference sequence). CDR3 residues: CASSLETLEQYF. The CDR3 nucleotides read TGTGCCAGCAGTCTAGAGACGCTGGAGCAGTACTTC.

The table lists this clone with a few counts. The chain recombines TRBV7-6 with TRBJ2-7; 7 nucleotides align to TRBD1. The trim removed 2 bases at V and 2 bases at J, leaving 3 bases unmatched. Germline V lookup: CDR1 SGHVS, CDR2 FNYEAQ. This CDR3 has 14 amino acids. CDR3 loop: CASSLYGTAYEQYF. CDR3 DNA: TGTGCCAGCAGCTTATACGGGACAGCCTACGAGCAGTACTTC. The full variable domain, with the rest looked up from reference TRBV7-6 and TRBJ2-7, is GAGVSQSPRYKVTKRGQDVALRCDPISGHVSLYWYRQALGQGPEFLTYFNYEAQQDKSGLPNDRFSAERPEGSISTLTIQRTEQRDSAMYRCASSLYGTAYEQYFGPGTRLTVT.

The chain combines TRBV11-1 with TRBJ2-1; possible D gene TRBD2, 6 bases. Deletions cut 5 bases from V and 0 bases from J, with 11 bases between. CDR1 SGHAT and CDR2 FQDESV come from the germline V gene (reference sequence). The CDR3 contains 15 residues. CDR3 DNA: TGTGCCAGCAGCCGAGCCGGGAGCTCCTACAATGAGCAGTTCTTC. It codes for CASSRAGSSYNEQFF.

J is TRBJ1-1 and V is TRBV29-1; D gene unclear. V was pared by 5 bases and J by 2 bases, with 3 bases between. The CDR3 loop spans 10 amino acids. CDR1 is SQVTM and CDR2 is ANQGSEA in the germline V gene. The CDR3 spells CSVRNTEAFF. The CDR3 nucleotides read TGCAGCGTTCGTAACACTGAAGCTTTCTTT.

The chain links TRBV7-2 to TRBJ1-4; TRBD1 might be the D (5 bases). Germline V gene lookup returns CDR1 SGHTA and CDR2 FQGNSA. This CDR3 spans 14 amino acids. V was trimmed by 1 base and J by 8 bases, leaving 11 bases between them. The CDR3 region has the DNA TGTGCCAGCAGCTTAGTGGCAGGGCGAGAAAAACTGTTTTTT. Amino acid sequence: CASSLVAGREKLFF. Variable domain in full (rest from reference TRBV7-2 and TRBJ1-4): GAGVSQSPSNKVTEKGKDVELRCDPISGHTALYWYRQSLGQGLEFLIYFQGNSAPDKSGLPSDRFSAERTGGSVSTLTIQRTQQEDSAVYLCASSLVAGREKLFFGSGTQLSVL.

This rearrangement joins TRBV7-9 to TRBJ1-5; TRBD1 aligns across 8 bases. V trimming: 2 bases; J trimming: 5 bases; junction bases outside the gene matches: 2. CDR3 length: 14 amino acids. Germline CDR1 is SEHNR and CDR2 is FQNEAQ (reference sequence). This CDR3 is CASSLPGGDQPQHF. In DNA, the CDR3 is TGTGCCAGCAGCTTACCAGGGGGCGATCAGCCCCAGCATTTT.